This T cell receptor (beta chain) emerged from a study of blood T cell repertoires in COVID-19 (dated by TCRdb to the early 2020s). Regarding the research as a whole: Samples covering the acute and convalescent phases of COVID-19 were provided by collaborators in the United States, Italy and Spain. The material from the prospective study consisted of cDNA or gDNA derived from T cells, B-cell-depleted T cells, or PBMCs. Subjects who had been exposed to COVID-19, were actively infected with it, or had recovered from it provided the deeply sampled blood TCRbeta repertoires that made up the dataset. The repertoires were made available in a free public database intended to serve as a resource for research on the immune response to SARS-CoV-2. The samples were drawn from two sources: the first 160 participants of the ongoing ImmuneRACE study, and 1,254 subjects contributed by 6 global collaborators. Sample metadata almost always included a de-identified subject ID, COVID-19 status, age in years and sex. Where available, HLA class I and class II types were obtained from metadata supplied by the sample provider rather than from assay-based typing. General findings and caveats noted by the study authors: Clinical and demographic metadata were provided uncurated, with the amount varying by source and participant.

From its cysteine to its phenylalanine, the CDR3 spans 16 amino acids. The CDR3 DNA has 48 bases and is translated from base 1. The germline V end is reduced by 4 bases and the J end by 4 bases; junction bases left unmatched: 12. According to the germline V gene (reference sequence), CDR1 reads LNHNV and CDR2 reads YYDKDF. Enrolling through a virtual design, the prospective study's participants ranged in age from about 18 to 89 years and lived across 24 United States geographic areas. Cohort assignment in the prospective study relied on participant-reported clinical history from a screening survey and a study questionnaire. In the prospective study, mobile phlebotomists collected whole blood, serum and a nasopharyngeal or oropharyngeal swab from each participant. Prospective study participants could optionally give additional blood draws and questionnaires over an approximately two-month period. Prospective study blood samples were shipped either frozen or at room temperature before DNA extraction.

Notes on this clone: The antigen it recognizes is unknown. There are no base qualities to consult, and no much larger clone falls within one base.

TCRbeta CDR3 regions were amplified from genomic DNA by means of the immunoSEQ Assay, a bias-controlled multiplex PCR. As for the original processing: Within the assay, amplification of reference gene primers was used to estimate how many nucleated cells each sample contained. To quantify the absolute abundance of each unique TCRbeta CDR3 rearrangement, sequence reads were collapsed and filtered. For each sample, productive Simpson clonality was calculated as the square root of Simpson's diversity index across productive rearrangements. The source is immuneACCESS, and TCRdb retained only in-frame sequences with V and J called. Part of the clones is not carried over; for the studies checked, unresolved V genes explain less than half of this, and the remainder is unexplained. Clonal size and the V and J genes are those of that table, whereas D and trimming came from the DNA. Here the sample has about 440,000 clones; 87% occur a single time. The top ten clonotypes cover over 1.5% of the sample.

This sequence uses TRBV15 and TRBJ1-1; TRBD1 lines up with 7 middle nucleotides. Sample: PBMCs or T cells enriched from blood (not recorded which). This TCR came from a young woman with acute COVID-19. Here is the DNA: TGTGCCACCAGCATAACCTCCTACAGGGGTTCCACTGAAGCTTTCTTT. Its product reads: CATSITSYRGSTEAFF.